Shown below are 14 T cell receptor beta chains from a single sample sequenced in a study of human T cells and chemical hapten exposure. Time point: patch test 2, 6 weeks after DPC sensitization. Sample treatment: therapeutic diphenylcyclopropenone sensitization with weekly scalp DPC. TCRdb used MiXCR to reprocess the RACE reads, holding one entry per CDR3 protein. The sample carries approximately 90,000 distinct CDR3 sequences, approximately 11% recorded once. The input for sequencing was whole blood, taken in connection with sensitization to the hapten diphenylcyclopropenone (DPC). Receptors originate from a man aged 35 to 55 with alopecia areata. Some clones in this sample may be carry-over from other donors' samples.

Only a few counts were recorded for this clonotype. J is TRBJ1-4 and V is TRBV12-5, with D hard to call. CDR3 length equals 12 residues. V was shortened by 2 bases and J by 8 bases, with 6 bases between the two germline ends. Germline V gives CDR1 LGHNT, CDR2 FRNRAP. The CDR3 DNA sequence: TGTGCTAGTGGTTTGCCCCCGGAAAAACTGTTTTTT. The encoded protein is CASGLPPEKLFF.

This chain links TRBV5-4 with TRBJ2-5; the D is unclear. Between the trimmed V and J ends, which lost 1 base and 2 bases, there was a span of 12 bases. This CDR3 has 15 amino acids. Per germline, CDR1 SGHNT and CDR2 YYREEE (reference sequence). CDR3 nucleotide sequence: TGTGCCAGCAGCTTGTCACTGGCCGGGCAAGAGACCCAGTACTTC. Translated: CASSLSLAGQETQYF.

This clonotype was seen more than once but under ten times. DNA of the CDR3: TGTGCCAGCAGTTACTCAGGGGGCAATGGAAACACCATATATTTT. It translates to CASSYSGGNGNTIYF. V is TRBV6-5 and J is TRBJ1-3, with TRBD1 matching over 7 bases. Germline CDR1 MNHEY, CDR2 SVGAGI. The CDR3 extends over 15 amino acids. J was trimmed by 3 bases and V by 0 bases; bases with no gene match: 2.

Here the CDR3 reads CAWRRGQGANSYNEQFF. As DNA, the CDR3 is TGTGCCTGGAGGAGGGGTCAGGGAGCCAACTCCTACAATGAGCAGTTCTTC. The rearrangement joins TRBV30 to TRBJ2-1; the D gene could be TRBD1 or TRBD2 (5 bases each). This CDR3 spans 17 amino acids. With 3 bases removed from V and 0 bases from J, the gap between germline ends came to 18 bases. Germline lookup yields CDR1 GTSNPN and CDR2 SVGIG (reference sequence). Based on the CDR3 plus reference TRBV30 and TRBJ2-1, the full variable domain is SQTIHQWPATLVQPVGSPLSLECTVEGTSNPNLYWYRQAAGRGLQLLFYSVGIGQISSEVPQNLSASRPQDRQFILSSKKLLLSDSGFYLCAWRRGQGANSYNEQFFGPGTRLTVL.

This clonotype was recorded a few times. This chain joins TRBV6-4 and TRBJ2-1, with TRBD2 identical over 8 bases. The CDR3 loop spans 15 amino acids. Germline CDR1 is MRHNA and CDR2 is SNTAGT. The V and J ends lost 2 bases and 5 bases, in that order; junction bases with no gene match: 5. The CDR3 sequence is CASSDGGLGNNEQFF. In nucleotides, the CDR3 is TGTGCCAGCAGTGACGGGGGACTAGGGAACAATGAGCAGTTCTTC.

The sample holds a few counts of this clonotype. V and J are TRBV20-1 and TRBJ2-2; D call uncertain. The CDR3 consists of 13 residues. Deletions cut 0 bases from V and 0 bases from J, with 2 bases between. Germline CDR1 reads DFQATT; CDR2 reads SNEGSKA (reference sequence). The CDR3 DNA reads as TGCAGTGCTAGAGAGGCGAACACCGGGGAGCTGTTTTTT. Translation: CSAREANTGELFF.

In its sample, this clonotype was seen a few times. The V and J genes are TRBV20-1 and TRBJ1-1; 7 bases align to TRBD1. The J segment lost 7 bases and the V segment lost 3 bases, leaving 8 bases of the junction unmatched. This CDR3 comprises 13 residues. Germline CDR1 reads DFQATT; CDR2 reads SNEGSKA (reference sequence). CDR3 loop: CSASPIQGNEAFF. The CDR3 DNA follows: TGCAGTGCTAGCCCCATACAGGGGAATGAAGCTTTCTTT.

The rearrangement uses TRBV4-2 and TRBJ2-3, with D perhaps matching TRBD2 (6 bases). V lost 0 bases and J lost 8, with 6 bases in between. The CDR3 covers 12 residues. Germline V gene data show CDR1 as LGHNA and CDR2 as YNFKEQ. DNA for the CDR3: TGTGCCAGCAGCCAAGATAGCGGTACGCAGTATTTT. Its protein is CASSQDSGTQYF.

Only a few counts were recorded for this clonotype. The J gene is TRBJ2-3, the V gene TRBV29-1; TRBD2 aligns across 8 bases. Germline V gives CDR1 SQVTM, CDR2 ANQGSEA. V lost 3 bases and J lost 6; bases outside the gene matches: 5. The CDR3 covers 13 residues. The CDR3 region has the DNA TGCAGCGTTGACGCGGGAGGTTCGGATACGCAGTATTTT. Encoded protein: CSVDAGGSDTQYF.

The chain is built from TRBV9 and TRBJ2-3; 8 nucleotides align to TRBD1. The V segment lost 4 bases and the J segment 5 bases; nucleotides outside the gene matches: 9. CDR1 is SGDLS, CDR2 YYNGEE, per germline. The CDR3 loop spans 15 amino acids. The DNA of the CDR3 is TGTGCCAGCAGCCTAACCGGGACAGGCGGAGATACGCAGTATTTT. Translation gives CASSLTGTGGDTQYF.

The sample holds a few counts of this clonotype. The chain has TRBV10-3 and TRBJ2-2; TRBD2 matches at 10 bases. The V gene end was trimmed by 3 bases and the J gene end by 4 bases; junction bases not matched to a gene: 5. The CDR3 runs 16 residues. Germline CDR1 ENHRY, CDR2 SYGVKD. The CDR3 here is CAISESSGRGTGELFF. CDR3 DNA sequence: TGTGCCATCAGTGAATCAAGCGGGAGGGGCACCGGGGAGCTGTTTTTT.

CDR3 loop: CASSRTKYEQYF. CDR3 DNA sequence: TGTGCCAGCAGTCGTACAAAGTACGAGCAGTACTTC. V usage is TRBV28 and J usage is TRBJ2-7, with D uncertain. The germline V and J ends were trimmed by 5 bases and 4 bases, with 9 bases remaining between them. Germline-derived CDR1 and CDR2 are MDHEN and SYDVKM. The CDR3 is 12 amino acids.

This clonotype was seen only a few times. The genes are TRBV9 and TRBJ1-1; D not resolved. Germline V gives CDR1 SGDLS, CDR2 YYNGEE. There are 13 residues in the CDR3. Trimming removed 0 bases at V and 1 base at J, with 4 bases between. The CDR3 sequence: CASSVAQNTEAFF. The CDR3 DNA sequence: TGTGCCAGCAGCGTAGCACAGAACACTGAAGCTTTCTTT.

V gene TRBV20-1 combines with J gene TRBJ2-3; TRBD2 matches at 7 bases. CDR3 length: 16 amino acids. Trimming removed 0 bases from V and 1 base from J; junction bases left unmatched: 7. CDR1 and CDR2 (germline): DFQATT, SNEGSKA (reference sequence). The CDR3 nucleotides read TGCAGTGCTAGAGATCGACTAGCAGCCCGCACAGATACGCAGTATTTT. Protein product: CSARDRLAARTDTQYF.